These 21 T cell receptor beta chains were sequenced from one sample in a study of blood T cell repertoires in COVID-19. Measured with immunoSEQ multiplex PCR; TCRdb has only the in-frame clones, and not every one. This table holds 200,000 to 250,000 clones, approximately 82% found once. Specimen: peripheral blood. These receptors all come from a man aged 50-59 years with active or convalescent COVID-19.

The J gene is TRBJ2-2, the V gene TRBV29-1; the match to TRBD2 covers 11 bases. V was pared by 7 bases and J by 7 bases, with 8 bases of the junction left unmatched. Per germline, CDR1 SQVTM and CDR2 ANQGSEA. The CDR3 has 14 amino acids. CDR3 residues: CSARLAGISGELFF. DNA of the CDR3: TGCAGCGCCCGACTAGCGGGAATAAGCGGGGAGCTGTTTTTT.

The rearrangement links TRBV7-3 to TRBJ2-2; TRBD1 aligns across 7 bases. V shed 5 bases, J shed 7 bases, and the junction held 7 bases outside the gene matches. Germline-derived CDR1 and CDR2 are SGHTA and FQGTGA. The CDR3 spans 14 residues. The CDR3 is CASSRDRVDGELFF. The DNA for the CDR3 is TGTGCCAGCAGCCGTGACAGGGTCGACGGGGAGCTGTTTTTT.

V gene TRBV4-1 combines with J gene TRBJ1-2; no clear D. Germline V lookup: CDR1 MGHRA, CDR2 YSYEKL. Trimming cost V 1 base and J 4 bases, with 7 bases left between them. The CDR3 sequence is 13 residues long. The CDR3 nucleotides are TGCGCCAGCAGCCAAGGGGGAGTCTATGGCTACACCTTC. This sequence encodes CASSQGGVYGYTF.

For the CDR3, the DNA is TGCGCCAGCAGCCAAGGGACTTCTTTGGGCAGAACCGGGGAGCTGTTTTTT. Amino acid sequence: CASSQGTSLGRTGELFF. The V call is TRBV4-3, the J call TRBJ2-2, with D perhaps matching TRBD2 (5 bases). V was clipped by 1 base and J by 5 bases, with 17 bases between them. Germline V gene sequence: CDR1 LGHNA, CDR2 YSLEER. The CDR3 has 17 residues.

The rearrangement uses TRBV6-5 and TRBJ1-6, with D tentatively TRBD1 (5 bases). CDR1 is MNHEY and CDR2 is SVGAGI in the germline V gene. V lost 8 bases to trimming and J lost 10 bases, with 12 bases between them. The CDR3 sequence is 12 residues long. The CDR3 region is CASQGSESPLHF. CDR3 in DNA: TGTGCCAGCCAGGGCAGTGAGTCACCCCTCCACTTT.

V is TRBV18 and J is TRBJ2-5; D is unresolved. V was clipped by 4 bases and J by 5 bases, with 11 bases between them. CDR3 length: 13 amino acids. Germline V gives CDR1 KGHSH, CDR2 LQKENI. In nucleotides, the CDR3 is TGTGCCAGCTCACTGACAATGGGTGAGACCCAGTACTTC. This gives the protein CASSLTMGETQYF.

The V call is TRBV28, the J call TRBJ2-7; possibly TRBD2 for D (6 bases). The germline V and J ends were trimmed by 8 bases and 2 bases, with 19 bases remaining between them. CDR1 and CDR2 (germline): MDHEN, SYDVKM. The CDR3 runs 15 residues. CDR3 coding DNA: TGTGCCAGCTCTCTAGCGACCATTCCAACCTACGAGCAGTACTTC. Translated: CASSLATIPTYEQYF. The full variable domain, its missing parts supplied by reference TRBV28 and TRBJ2-7, is DVKVTQSSRYLVKRTGEKVFLECVQDMDHENMFWYRQDPGLGLRLIYFSYDVKMKEKGDIPEGYSVSREKKERFSLILESASTNQTSMYLCASSLATIPTYEQYFGPGTRLTVT.

This clone turned up a few times. This chain uses TRBV5-1 with TRBJ2-3; 7 bases map to TRBD2. CDR1 SGHRS and CDR2 YFSETQ come from the germline V gene. CDR3 length equals 16 residues. The V and J ends lost 0 bases and 2 bases, in that order; junction bases with no gene match: 6. The CDR3 DNA reads as TGCGCCAGCAGCTTGGCTAAGACTAGCTCCACAGATACGCAGTATTTT. The encoded protein is CASSLAKTSSTDTQYF.

The rearrangement joins TRBV2 to TRBJ2-1, with 7 bases lining up with TRBD1. V was pared by 5 bases and J by 0 bases, with 7 bases of the junction left unmatched. Germline CDR1 is SNHLY and CDR2 is FYNNEI. This CDR3 spans 16 amino acids. The CDR3 DNA follows: TGTGCCAGCAGTTTCAGCCGGGACAGCTCCTACAATGAGCAGTTCTTC. Residues: CASSFSRDSSYNEQFF.

This rearrangement joins TRBV2 to TRBJ1-1, with D unclear. The CDR3 has 13 residues. In germline, CDR1 is SNHLY, CDR2 FYNNEI. With 7 bases removed from V and 5 bases from J, the gap between germline ends came to 14 bases. The CDR3 protein is CASKYVIGTEAFF. CDR3 in DNA: TGTGCCAGCAAGTACGTCATCGGGACTGAAGCTTTCTTT. The full variable domain, rest sourced from reference TRBV2 and TRBJ1-1, is EPEVTQTPSHQVTQMGQEVILRCVPISNHLYFYWYRQILGQKVEFLVSFYNNEISEKSEIFDDQFSVERPDGSNFTLKIRSTKLEDSAMYFCASKYVIGTEAFFGQGTRLTVV.

This chain uses TRBV27 with TRBJ2-5; 9 bases align to TRBD2. The CDR3 loop spans 15 amino acids. V lost 6 bases to trimming and J lost 5 bases; unmatched junction nucleotides: 10. Germline assignment: CDR1 MNHEY and CDR2 SMNVEV (reference sequence). The CDR3 bases are TGTGCCAGCAGCCGAAGGGCTAGCGGGACGGAGACCCAGTACTTC. Protein sequence: CASSRRASGTETQYF.

This chain uses TRBV11-1 with TRBJ2-3; TRBD1 agrees at 9 bases. CDR3 length: 16 amino acids. The trim removed 5 bases at V and 1 base at J, leaving 7 bases unmatched. Looked up from germline, CDR1 is SGHAT and CDR2 is FQDESV (reference sequence). In nucleotides, the CDR3 is TGTGCCAGCAGCCACAGGGGGCAATTTCGCACAGATACGCAGTATTTT. Its protein is CASSHRGQFRTDTQYF.

The chain is built from TRBV4-2 and TRBJ2-1; 7 nucleotides align to TRBD2. Trimming cost V 0 bases and J 4 bases; bases outside gene matches: 0. Germline values: CDR1 LGHNA, CDR2 YNFKEQ. CDR3 length: 14 amino acids. For the CDR3, the DNA is TGTGCCAGCAGCCAAGACGGGGGGTACAATGAGCAGTTCTTC. Protein product: CASSQDGGYNEQFF.

The gene calls are TRBV28 and TRBJ2-5; TRBD1 is a possible D gene (5 bases). Trimming stripped 1 base from V and 5 bases from J, with 11 bases between. This CDR3 region has 14 residues. Looked up from germline, CDR1 is MDHEN and CDR2 is SYDVKM. CDR3 coding DNA: TGTGCCAGCAGTTTATTGATACAGGCCGAGACCCAGTACTTC. The encoded protein is CASSLLIQAETQYF.

V usage is TRBV6-2 or TRBV6-3 and J usage is TRBJ2-3, with 11 bases that match TRBD2. The CDR3 consists of 14 residues. CDR1 and CDR2 (germline): MNHEY, SVGEGT. V trimming: 8 bases; J trimming: 3 bases; junction bases outside the gene matches: 4. This chain's CDR3 is CASGPSGRTDTQYF. For the CDR3, the DNA is TGTGCCAGCGGCCCTAGCGGGAGGACAGATACGCAGTATTTT.

This chain uses TRBV12-3 or TRBV12-4 with TRBJ1-2; no reliable D call. The V and J ends lost 3 bases and 3 bases respectively, with 5 bases between them. There are 12 residues in the CDR3. Here the CDR3 reads CASSFGDYGYTF. Here the CDR3 DNA reads TGTGCCAGCAGTTTCGGTGACTATGGCTACACCTTC.

This rearrangement joins TRBV7-2 to TRBJ2-7, with 9 bases aligning to TRBD1. The CDR3 extends over 14 amino acids. The germline V gene has CDR1 SGHTA and CDR2 FQGNSA. Unmatched junction bases numbered 6, after V lost 5 bases and J lost 4 bases. This CDR3 reads CASSPDRGIYEQYF. In nucleotides, the CDR3 is TGTGCCAGCAGCCCCGACAGGGGGATTTACGAGCAGTACTTC.

This clone showed up just once. V is TRBV29-1 and J is TRBJ2-5; 13 nucleotides align to TRBD2. With V trimmed by 4 bases and J by 2 bases, 7 bases remained unmatched. CDR1 is SQVTM, CDR2 ANQGSEA, per germline. The CDR3 has 16 amino acids. The chain's CDR3 is CSVVKGTSGVQETQYF. The CDR3 nucleotides read TGCAGCGTTGTGAAAGGGACTAGCGGGGTACAAGAGACCCAGTACTTC.

V usage is TRBV27 and J usage is TRBJ2-7, with 11 bases identical to TRBD2. V shed 6 bases and J 6 bases; nucleotides not matched to a gene: 16. Germline CDR1 MNHEY, CDR2 SMNVEV (reference sequence). This CDR3 comprises 17 residues. Written as DNA, the CDR3 is TGTGCCAGCAGAGTCCTAGCGGGAGGTAGTCTGCGTACCGAGCAGTACTTC. This encodes CASRVLAGGSLRTEQYF.

This chain connects TRBV28 to TRBJ2-1; 7 bases align to TRBD1. V trimming: 7 bases; J trimming: 0 bases; junction bases outside the gene matches: 9. Germline loops: CDR1 MDHEN, CDR2 SYDVKM. This CDR3 is 16 amino acids long. This CDR3 is CASTRRRTGSYNEQFF. The CDR3 nucleotides read TGTGCCAGCACGAGGAGACGGACAGGCTCCTACAATGAGCAGTTCTTC.

V usage is TRBV5-1 and J usage is TRBJ1-2; no clear D. Trimming cost V 0 bases and J 6 bases, with 15 bases left between them. Germline V gives CDR1 SGHRS, CDR2 YFSETQ. The CDR3 loop spans 15 amino acids. CDR3 sequence: CASSLGPATSDGYTF. The DNA for the CDR3 is TGCGCCAGCAGCTTGGGCCCAGCCACGAGCGATGGCTACACCTTC.